The rows below give T cell receptor beta chains drawn from one sample of a study of response to subunit inactivated influenza vaccine. TCRdb reprocessed the RT-PCR reads via MiXCR and lists one record per CDR3 protein. The table has 500,000 to 700,000 distinct CDR3 sequences, around a quarter seen once; the top ten hold 2.5% to 3%. The same data also contributed to another study, on T cells expressing NK-cell markers.

The sample was CD4+ T cells sorted from PBMCs, taken roughly 12 days after vaccination. The source is a man in his fifties or sixties who received an inactivated influenza vaccine. Both conserved end residues are part of each CDR3. A D gene is named only where the DNA matches it firmly. Some rows mark clone size as missing; the rest say once, few, many or name a class of expanded clone.

D	size	V	J	DNA	CDR3
-	few	TRBV28	TRBJ2-7	TGTGCCAGCAGTCCTACTGGACAGAACCACGAGCAGTACTTC	CASSPTGQNHEQYF
TRBD1	few	TRBV20-1	TRBJ1-1	TGCAGTGCTAGAGGTCCAGAGGGGGCCCGGGGCACTGAAGCTTTCTTT	CSARGPEGARGTEAFF
-	-	TRBV7-3	TRBJ2-7	TGTGCCACCGCTAGTAAGCAGTACTTC	CATASKQYF
-	many	TRBV5-1	TRBJ2-2	TGCGCCAGCAGCTTTCGTGTCGACACCGGGGAGCTGTTTTTT	CASSFRVDTGELFF
-	few	TRBV7-8	TRBJ2-3	TGTGCCAGCAATCCTACAGGGTCCTTCACAGATACGCAGTATTTT	CASNPTGSFTDTQYF
-	few	TRBV20-1	TRBJ2-5	TGCAGTGCTAGAGATATTAAGGGGGTAGAGACCCAGTACTTC	CSARDIKGVETQYF
-	-	TRBV10-3	TRBJ2-1	TGTGCCATCAGTCCCGCCGGGGCAAATGAGCAGTTCTTC	CAISPAGANEQFF
TRBD1	-	TRBV28	TRBJ2-2	TGTGCCAGCAGTTTTTCCCTGGGACAGGCCAACAAGTTTACCGGGGAGCTGTTTTTT	CASSFSLGQANKFTGELFF
-	many	TRBV7-8	TRBJ1-4	TGTGCCAGCAGCTTAGATTTGGTGTCCCGACCGGGAAAACTGTTTTTT	CASSLDLVSRPGKLFF
TRBD1	-	TRBV6-2/TRBV6-3	TRBJ2-5	TGTGCCAGCAGCCGGACAGGGGTCAGTCGGTACTTC	CASSRTGVSRYF
-	few	TRBV3-1	TRBJ2-6	TGTGCCAGCAGACAGGCCAGCTCATCTGGGGCCAACGTCCTGACTTTC	CASRQASSSGANVLTF
TRBD1	few	TRBV3-1	TRBJ1-6	TGTGCCAGCAGCCAAGCAGCGACAGGGACTTCACCCCTCCACTTT	CASSQAATGTSPLHF
-	-	TRBV7-2	TRBJ2-5	TGTGCCAGCAGCTTAGGGGCGGGTCTGGAGACCCAGTACTTC	CASSLGAGLETQYF
-	-	TRBV5-5	TRBJ2-1	TGTGCCAGCAGCTTTGCGGGGGGACAGATTAACGATGAGCAGTTCTTC	CASSFAGGQINDEQFF
-	few	TRBV20-1	TRBJ2-1	TGCAGTGCTATGCGGAGTTCGAGTTACAATGAGCAGTTCTTC	CSAMRSSSYNEQFF
TRBD1	many	TRBV20-1	TRBJ2-7	TGCAGTGCTATCCGGGACAGGGGGTCCGAGCAGTACTTC	CSAIRDRGSEQYF
TRBD1	-	TRBV6-1	TRBJ1-5	TGTGCCAGCAGTGAAGGATGGGGACAGATCGCCCGTCAGCCCCAGCATTTT	CASSEGWGQIARQPQHF
-	-	TRBV6-1	TRBJ2-3	TGTGCCAGCGGCAGGACAACGCGCACAGATACGCAGTATTTT	CASGRTTRTDTQYF
-	-	TRBV6-5	TRBJ2-2	TGTGCCAGCAGTTATAATTTGTTCGGGGAGCTGTTTTTT	CASSYNLFGELFF
-	few	TRBV7-2	TRBJ2-2	TGTGCCAGCAGCTTAGGGGGAAATACGAGGAGCGGGGAGCTGTTTTTT	CASSLGGNTRSGELFF
-	-	TRBV7-2	TRBJ2-1	TGTGCCAGCAGCTTAGATCTCCGCAGGCAGTTCTTC	CASSLDLRRQFF
-	-	TRBV2	TRBJ2-7	TGTGCCAGCAGTGGTTTAGGGGACTACGAGCAGTACTTC	CASSGLGDYEQYF
-	-	TRBV7-2	TRBJ2-7	TGTGCCAGCAGCCAAACTGGGACGGTGGGGGCCTACGAGCAGTACTTC	CASSQTGTVGAYEQYF
-	-	TRBV7-3	TRBJ2-1	TGTGCCAGCAGCGAAGTCGGGAATGAGCAGTTCTTC	CASSEVGNEQFF
TRBD1	few	TRBV29-1	TRBJ2-3	TGCAGCTCCTGGGACAGGGGGCGAGCAGATACGCAGTATTTT	CSSWDRGRADTQYF
-	few	TRBV12-3/TRBV12-4	TRBJ2-7	TGTGCCAGCAGTTTTAGCAGGGACCACGAGCAGTACTTC	CASSFSRDHEQYF
-	many	TRBV6-2/TRBV6-3	TRBJ2-1	TGTGCCAGCAGGGACAGTTCCTACAATGAGCAGTTCTTC	CASRDSSYNEQFF
-	-	TRBV7-9	TRBJ1-5	TGTGCCAGCAGCTTAGAGTCCTATCAGCCCCAGCATTTT	CASSLESYQPQHF